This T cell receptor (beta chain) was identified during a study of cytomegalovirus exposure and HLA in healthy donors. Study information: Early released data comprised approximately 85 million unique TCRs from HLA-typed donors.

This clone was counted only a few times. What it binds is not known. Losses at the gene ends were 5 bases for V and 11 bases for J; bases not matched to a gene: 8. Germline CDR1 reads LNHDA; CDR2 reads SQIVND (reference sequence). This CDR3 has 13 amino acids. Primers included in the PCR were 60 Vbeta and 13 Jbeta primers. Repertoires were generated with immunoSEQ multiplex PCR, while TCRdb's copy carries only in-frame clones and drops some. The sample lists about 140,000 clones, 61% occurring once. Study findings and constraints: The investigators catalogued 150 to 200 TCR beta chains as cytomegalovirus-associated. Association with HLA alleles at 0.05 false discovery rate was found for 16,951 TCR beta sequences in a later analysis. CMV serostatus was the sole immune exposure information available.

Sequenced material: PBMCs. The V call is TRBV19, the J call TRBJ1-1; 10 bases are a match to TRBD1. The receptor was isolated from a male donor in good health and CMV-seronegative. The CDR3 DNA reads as TGTGCCAGTAGTCCCCCTGACAGGGGGCAGGCTTTCTTT. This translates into CASSPPDRGQAFF.